Listed here are 3 T cell receptor beta chains from one sample, sequenced in a study of blood T cell repertoires in COVID-19. Using immunoSEQ multiplex PCR, the repertoire was profiled, and TCRdb retains in-frame clones only, with some absent. The sample shows about 59,000 clones, approximately 80% of them seen only once. Sequenced: peripheral blood. The receptors come from a woman of 80 years or more with acute or convalescent COVID-19.

The V and J genes are TRBV25-1 and TRBJ2-4; D ambiguous. The V gene lost 2 bases and the J gene lost 0 bases, with 11 bases spanning the gap. This CDR3 region has 16 residues. Germline-derived CDR1 and CDR2 are MGHDK and SYGVNS. The CDR3 region is CASSEDSSIAKNIQYF. In DNA, the CDR3 is TGTGCCAGCAGTGAAGACTCATCGATAGCCAAAAACATTCAGTACTTC.

Written as DNA, the CDR3 is TGTGCCAGCAGTTACTCACTCCGGGATACGCAGTATTTT. Amino acid sequence: CASSYSLRDTQYF. The rearrangement joins TRBV6-6 to TRBJ2-3; no clear D. CDR1 and CDR2 from the germline V gene are MNHNY and SVGAGI (reference sequence). Trimming stripped 0 bases from V and 6 bases from J, with 7 bases between. The length of the CDR3 is 13 residues.

This sequence joins TRBV3-1 (or the pseudogene TRBV3-2) and TRBJ1-5; D unresolved. This CDR3 is 15 amino acids long. V lost 1 base to trimming and J lost 7 bases, with 14 bases between them. Germline V gene sequence: CDR1 LGHDT, CDR2 YNNKEL (reference sequence). The CDR3 region is CASSQGPSEKQPQHF. The CDR3 DNA reads TGTGCCAGCAGCCAAGGGCCCTCGGAGAAGCAGCCCCAGCATTTT.